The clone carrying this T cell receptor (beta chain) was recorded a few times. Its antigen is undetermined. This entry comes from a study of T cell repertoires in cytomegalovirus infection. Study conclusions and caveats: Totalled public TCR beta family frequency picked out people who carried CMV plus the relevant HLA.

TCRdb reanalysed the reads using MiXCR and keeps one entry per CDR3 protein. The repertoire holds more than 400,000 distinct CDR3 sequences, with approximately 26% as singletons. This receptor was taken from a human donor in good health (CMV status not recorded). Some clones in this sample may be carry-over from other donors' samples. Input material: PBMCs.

The CDR3 bases are TGCAGCGTTGACACAACTGGGTTGAATGAAAAACTGTTTTTT. Translation: CSVDTTGLNEKLFF. The rearrangement joins TRBV29-1 to TRBJ1-4; no clear D gene. CDR3 size: 14 residues. V lost 3 bases to trimming and J lost 5 bases, with 13 bases between them. Germline-derived CDR1 and CDR2 are SQVTM and ANQGSEA.